This is a list of T cell receptor beta chains from one sample in a study of early T cells in non-severe SARS-CoV-2 infection. TCRdb redid the calling of the 5' RACE reads with MiXCR, one entry per CDR3 protein. This table holds about 35,000 distinct CDR3 sequences, about 5.6% found once. The sequenced material came from whole blood. The receptors derive from an adult who was a healthcare worker with PCR-confirmed SARS-CoV-2 infection or an uninfected control (not recorded which). Both conserved end residues are part of each CDR3. Fields, in order: D gene, V gene, clone size, J gene, CDR3 DNA, CDR3 protein. The D gene is left open where the match is weak. Some rows mark clone size as missing; the rest say once, few, many or name a class of expanded clone.

D gene: .; V gene: TRBV2; clone size: many; J gene: TRBJ2-2; CDR3 DNA: TGTGCCAGCAAGGCGCAGGCTAGCGCCTACACCGGGGAGCTGTTTTTT; CDR3 protein: CASKAQASAYTGELFF
D gene: TRBD1; V gene: TRBV20-1; clone size: many; J gene: TRBJ1-6; CDR3 DNA: TGCAGTGCTAGAAATTTTGGACAGGGGGACAATTCACCCCTCCACTTT; CDR3 protein: CSARNFGQGDNSPLHF
D gene: .; V gene: TRBV29-1; clone size: .; J gene: TRBJ2-1; CDR3 DNA: TGCAGCGCAGGGTTGTACAATGAGCAGTTCTTC; CDR3 protein: CSAGLYNEQFF
D gene: .; V gene: TRBV2; clone size: .; J gene: TRBJ1-2; CDR3 DNA: TGTGCCATCCACCGCAGGATAAATGGCTACACCTTC; CDR3 protein: CAIHRRINGYTF
D gene: .; V gene: TRBV4-1; clone size: few; J gene: TRBJ2-3; CDR3 DNA: TGCGCCAGCAGCCAAGATAGGCTAGCGAGCACAGATACGCAGTATTTT; CDR3 protein: CASSQDRLASTDTQYF
D gene: .; V gene: TRBV7-9; clone size: few; J gene: TRBJ2-3; CDR3 DNA: TGTGCCAGCAGCCCTTTTACTAGGGGAAGTAGCACAGATACGCAGTATTTT; CDR3 protein: CASSPFTRGSSTDTQYF
D gene: .; V gene: TRBV7-2; clone size: many; J gene: TRBJ2-5; CDR3 DNA: TGTGCCAGCAGCTTAGGAGGGCTAGCTTGGCAAGAGACCCAGTACTTC; CDR3 protein: CASSLGGLAWQETQYF
D gene: .; V gene: TRBV28; clone size: .; J gene: TRBJ1-2; CDR3 DNA: TGTGCCAGCGGGCCCTCGGAAGGCTACACCTTC; CDR3 protein: CASGPSEGYTF
D gene: TRBD1; V gene: TRBV19; clone size: .; J gene: TRBJ2-7; CDR3 DNA: TGTGCCAGTAGTATAGTGGGGACAGGGTTTGATCAACGGAACGAGCAGTACTTC; CDR3 protein: CASSIVGTGFDQRNEQYF
D gene: TRBD1; V gene: TRBV30; clone size: many; J gene: TRBJ1-6; CDR3 DNA: TGTGCCTGGAGTGTAAAGACAGGGAACCATTCACCCCTCCACTTT; CDR3 protein: CAWSVKTGNHSPLHF
D gene: .; V gene: TRBV7-6; clone size: many; J gene: TRBJ1-2; CDR3 DNA: TGTGCCAGCAGCATCGGGGCGGGTCACTATGGCTACACCTTC; CDR3 protein: CASSIGAGHYGYTF
D gene: .; V gene: TRBV15; clone size: .; J gene: TRBJ2-1; CDR3 DNA: TGTGCCACCAGCAGAGCTGGCGGGGGCCGCGAGCAGTTCTTC; CDR3 protein: CATSRAGGGREQFF
D gene: .; V gene: TRBV30; clone size: few; J gene: TRBJ1-2; CDR3 DNA: TGTGCCTGGCAGCGGCAGACCTATGGCTACACCTTC; CDR3 protein: CAWQRQTYGYTF
D gene: .; V gene: TRBV9; clone size: many; J gene: TRBJ2-3; CDR3 DNA: TGTGCCAGCAGGTCGTCCGGTTCCACAGATACGCAGTATTTT; CDR3 protein: CASRSSGSTDTQYF
D gene: TRBD2; V gene: TRBV5-1; clone size: many; J gene: TRBJ2-3; CDR3 DNA: TGCGCCAGCAGCCTGGATGCGGCGGGAGGGCCCTCAGATACGCAGTATTTT; CDR3 protein: CASSLDAAGGPSDTQYF
D gene: .; V gene: TRBV7-2; clone size: many; J gene: TRBJ2-4; CDR3 DNA: TGTGCCAGTCTACCGGCCCAAGGCGGAAACATTCAGTACTTC; CDR3 protein: CASLPAQGGNIQYF
D gene: .; V gene: TRBV12-3/TRBV12-4; clone size: many; J gene: TRBJ1-4; CDR3 DNA: TGTGCCAGCAGTTTATCAGGAGGAGGACTGTTTTTT; CDR3 protein: CASSLSGGGLFF
D gene: .; V gene: TRBV4-3; clone size: many; J gene: TRBJ2-7; CDR3 DNA: TGCGCCAGCAGCCAAGATCGCCGGAGCCTCTCCTACGAGCAGTACTTC; CDR3 protein: CASSQDRRSLSYEQYF
D gene: .; V gene: TRBV20-1; clone size: many; J gene: TRBJ1-5; CDR3 DNA: TGCAGTGCTCACTCCCTTGACCTCCCCGGGGGAAGTCAGCCCCAGCATTTT; CDR3 protein: CSAHSLDLPGGSQPQHF
D gene: .; V gene: TRBV12-3/TRBV12-4; clone size: many; J gene: TRBJ1-4; CDR3 DNA: TGTGCCAGCAGTTTATATGGGGGGGTTAATGAAAAACTGTTTTTT; CDR3 protein: CASSLYGGVNEKLFF
D gene: TRBD1; V gene: TRBV5-5; clone size: few; J gene: TRBJ2-7; CDR3 DNA: TGTGCCAGCAGCCGGGACAGTGGGGCCTACGAGCAGTACTTC; CDR3 protein: CASSRDSGAYEQYF
D gene: TRBD1; V gene: TRBV20-1; clone size: many; J gene: TRBJ2-7; CDR3 DNA: TGCAGTGCTAGAGGTCTGTGGGACAGGGAGTTCCCCTACGAGCAGTACTTC; CDR3 protein: CSARGLWDREFPYEQYF
D gene: TRBD2; V gene: TRBV5-1; clone size: many; J gene: TRBJ2-2; CDR3 DNA: TGCGCCAGCAGCTTTCAAGCGGGAGACGGGGAGCTGTTTTTT; CDR3 protein: CASSFQAGDGELFF
D gene: .; V gene: TRBV11-1; clone size: few; J gene: TRBJ2-3; CDR3 DNA: TGTGCCAGCAGCCCAGACAGAATCACAGATACGCAGTATTTT; CDR3 protein: CASSPDRITDTQYF
D gene: TRBD2; V gene: TRBV4-2; clone size: many; J gene: TRBJ2-7; CDR3 DNA: TGTGCCAGCAGCCAAGGGGACTATCGAGGTTACGAGCAGTACTTC; CDR3 protein: CASSQGDYRGYEQYF
D gene: .; V gene: TRBV20-1; clone size: few; J gene: TRBJ2-2; CDR3 DNA: TGCAGTGCTAGAAAAGCGGGCAGTACCGGGGAGCTGTTTTTT; CDR3 protein: CSARKAGSTGELFF
D gene: .; V gene: TRBV6-1; clone size: many; J gene: TRBJ1-5; CDR3 DNA: TGTGCCAGCAGTCCAGGCTTTAATGACAATCAGCCCCAGCATTTT; CDR3 protein: CASSPGFNDNQPQHF
D gene: TRBD1; V gene: TRBV13; clone size: few; J gene: TRBJ2-7; CDR3 DNA: TGTGCCAGCAGAAACCGGGACAGGGTCACCTACGAGCAGTACTTC; CDR3 protein: CASRNRDRVTYEQYF
D gene: .; V gene: TRBV7-3; clone size: many; J gene: TRBJ2-2; CDR3 DNA: TGTGCCAGCAGTCCCGACAGGCAAAACACCGGGGAGCTGTTTTTT; CDR3 protein: CASSPDRQNTGELFF
D gene: TRBD1; V gene: TRBV5-1; clone size: many; J gene: TRBJ1-1; CDR3 DNA: TGCGCCAGCAGCCACGCCGGGACAGGCGACGCTTTCTTT; CDR3 protein: CASSHAGTGDAFF
D gene: TRBD1; V gene: TRBV18; clone size: .; J gene: TRBJ1-3; CDR3 DNA: TGTGCCAGCTCACTACAGGGGAGCTCTGGAAACACCATATATTTT; CDR3 protein: CASSLQGSSGNTIYF
D gene: .; V gene: TRBV5-5; clone size: many; J gene: TRBJ2-5; CDR3 DNA: TGTGCCAGCAGCTTGGGGTCGTACGGGGAAGAGACCCAGTACTTC; CDR3 protein: CASSLGSYGEETQYF
D gene: .; V gene: TRBV5-6; clone size: many; J gene: TRBJ1-5; CDR3 DNA: TGTGCCAGCAGCCTTCGGACGGGGACCGGCAATCAGCCCCAGCATTTT; CDR3 protein: CASSLRTGTGNQPQHF
D gene: .; V gene: TRBV10-3; clone size: many; J gene: TRBJ1-1; CDR3 DNA: TGTGCCACCGGGGGGGTGAACACTGAAGCTTTCTTT; CDR3 protein: CATGGVNTEAFF
D gene: TRBD2; V gene: TRBV6-5; clone size: .; J gene: TRBJ2-1; CDR3 DNA: TGTGCCAGCAGAGGGGGACTAGCTGGTGAGCAGTTCTTC; CDR3 protein: CASRGGLAGEQFF
D gene: TRBD2; V gene: TRBV19; clone size: .; J gene: TRBJ2-2; CDR3 DNA: TGTGCCAGTAGTATAAGAGGGTTTTGGGGACTACGCACCGGGGAGCTGTTTTTT; CDR3 protein: CASSIRGFWGLRTGELFF
D gene: .; V gene: TRBV3-1; clone size: many; J gene: TRBJ1-3; CDR3 DNA: TGTGCCAGCAGCCAAGATCAAGGGCCGGGAAACACCATATATTTT; CDR3 protein: CASSQDQGPGNTIYF
D gene: TRBD1; V gene: TRBV19; clone size: many; J gene: TRBJ2-1; CDR3 DNA: TGTGCCAGTAGTATTAGGGACAGGAATGAGCAGTTCTTC; CDR3 protein: CASSIRDRNEQFF